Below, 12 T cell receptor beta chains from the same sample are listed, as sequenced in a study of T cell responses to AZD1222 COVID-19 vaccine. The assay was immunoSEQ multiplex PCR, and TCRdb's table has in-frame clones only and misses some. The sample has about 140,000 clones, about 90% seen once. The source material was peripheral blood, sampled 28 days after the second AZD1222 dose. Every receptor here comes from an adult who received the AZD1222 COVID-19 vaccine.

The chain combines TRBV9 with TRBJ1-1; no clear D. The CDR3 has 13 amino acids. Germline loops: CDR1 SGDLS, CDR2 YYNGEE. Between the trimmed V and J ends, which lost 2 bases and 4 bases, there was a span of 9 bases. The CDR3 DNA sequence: TGTGCCAGCAGCGTTTCGTTTGTCACTGAAGCTTTCTTT. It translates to CASSVSFVTEAFF.

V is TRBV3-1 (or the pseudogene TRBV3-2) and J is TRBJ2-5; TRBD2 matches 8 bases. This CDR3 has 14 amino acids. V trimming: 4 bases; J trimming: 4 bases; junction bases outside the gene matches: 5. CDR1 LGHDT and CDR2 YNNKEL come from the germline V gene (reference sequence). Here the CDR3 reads CASSLRGGRETQYF. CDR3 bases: TGTGCCAGCAGCCTACGGGGGGGCCGAGAGACCCAGTACTTC.

CDR3 bases: TGTGCCAGCAGCCCACCTTCCCATGAGCAGTTCTTC. Protein: CASSPPSHEQFF. The chain recombines TRBV7-8 with TRBJ2-1; no clear D gene. CDR3 length: 12 amino acids. V was clipped by 5 bases and J by 8 bases, with 10 bases between them. CDR1 and CDR2 from the germline V gene are SGHVS and FQNEAQ.

The CDR3 region has the DNA TGTGCCAGCTCACCAGGCAGCTCTGGAAACACCATATATTTT. Residues: CASSPGSSGNTIYF. The chain is built from TRBV18 and TRBJ1-3; D is unclear. Trimming removed 2 bases from V and 0 bases from J, with 5 bases in between. There are 14 residues in the CDR3. Germline assignment: CDR1 KGHSH and CDR2 LQKENI.

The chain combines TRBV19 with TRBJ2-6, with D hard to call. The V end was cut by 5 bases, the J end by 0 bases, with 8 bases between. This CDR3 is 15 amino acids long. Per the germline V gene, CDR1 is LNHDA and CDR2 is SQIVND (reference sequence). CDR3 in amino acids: CASSPDGSGANVLTF. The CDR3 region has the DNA TGTGCCAGTAGTCCGGACGGCTCTGGGGCCAACGTCCTGACTTTC. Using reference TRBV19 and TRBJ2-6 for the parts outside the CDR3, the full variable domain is DGGITQSPKYLFRKEGQNVTLSCEQNLNHDAMYWYRQDPGQGLRLIYYSQIVNDFQKGDIAEGYSVSREKKESFPLTVTSAQKNPTAFYLCASSPDGSGANVLTFGAGSRLTVL.

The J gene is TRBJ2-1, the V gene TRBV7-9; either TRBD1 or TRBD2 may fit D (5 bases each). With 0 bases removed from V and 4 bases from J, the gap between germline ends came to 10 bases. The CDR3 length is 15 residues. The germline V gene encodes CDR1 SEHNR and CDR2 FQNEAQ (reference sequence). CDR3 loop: CASSLAGPEYNEQFF. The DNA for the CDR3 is TGTGCCAGCAGCTTAGCGGGACCCGAGTACAATGAGCAGTTCTTC. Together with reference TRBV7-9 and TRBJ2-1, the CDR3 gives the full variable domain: DTGVSQNPRHKITKRGQNVTFRCDPISEHNRLYWYRQTLGQGPEFLTYFQNEAQLEKSRLLSDRFSAERPKGSFSTLEIQRTEQGDSAMYLCASSLAGPEYNEQFFGPGTRLTVL.

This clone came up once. The CDR3 here is CASLGQGGSSYEQYF. DNA for the CDR3: TGTGCCAGCCTCGGCCAGGGCGGCAGTTCCTACGAGCAGTACTTC. The chain couples TRBV27 to TRBJ2-7; tentative D call: TRBD1 (5 bases). Trimming removed 8 bases from V and 1 base from J, with 18 bases in between. Germline V gives CDR1 MNHEY, CDR2 SMNVEV (reference sequence). This CDR3 contains 15 residues.

This CDR3 is CASSSDLTGGGTDTQYF. The DNA for the CDR3 is TGCGCCAGCAGCTCCGACCTGACAGGGGGCGGCACAGATACGCAGTATTTT. The chain has TRBV5-1 and TRBJ2-3; 10 positions agree with TRBD1. Trimming at V came to 3 bases and at J to 1 base, leaving 8 bases not matched to a gene. The CDR3 loop spans 17 amino acids. CDR1 is SGHRS and CDR2 is YFSETQ in the germline V gene. The full variable domain, rest sourced from reference TRBV5-1 and TRBJ2-3, is KAGVTQTPRYLIKTRGQQVTLSCSPISGHRSVSWYQQTPGQGLQFLFEYFSETQRNKGNFPGRFSGRQFSNSRSEMNVSTLELGDSALYLCASSSDLTGGGTDTQYFGPGTRLTVL.

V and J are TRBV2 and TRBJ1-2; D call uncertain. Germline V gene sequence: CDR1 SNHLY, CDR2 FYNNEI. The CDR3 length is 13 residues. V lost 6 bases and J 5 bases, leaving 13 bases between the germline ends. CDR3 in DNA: TGTGCCAGCAGGGCTGACACGGGATATGGCTACACCTTC. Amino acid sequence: CASRADTGYGYTF. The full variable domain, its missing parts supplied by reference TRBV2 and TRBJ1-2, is EPEVTQTPSHQVTQMGQEVILRCVPISNHLYFYWYRQILGQKVEFLVSFYNNEISEKSEIFDDQFSVERPDGSNFTLKIRSTKLEDSAMYFCASRADTGYGYTFGSGTRLTVV.

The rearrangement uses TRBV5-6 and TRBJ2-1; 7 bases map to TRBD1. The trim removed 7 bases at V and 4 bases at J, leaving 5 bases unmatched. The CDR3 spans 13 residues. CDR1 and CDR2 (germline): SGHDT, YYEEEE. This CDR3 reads CASSEDRYNEQFF. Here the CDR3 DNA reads TGTGCCAGCTCCGAGGACAGGTACAATGAGCAGTTCTTC.

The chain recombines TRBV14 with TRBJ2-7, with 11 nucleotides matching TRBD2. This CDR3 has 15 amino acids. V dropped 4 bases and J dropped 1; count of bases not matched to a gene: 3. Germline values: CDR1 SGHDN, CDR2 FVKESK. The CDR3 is CASSLIAGGSYEQYF. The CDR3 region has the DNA TGTGCCAGCAGCCTTATAGCGGGAGGGTCCTACGAGCAGTACTTC.

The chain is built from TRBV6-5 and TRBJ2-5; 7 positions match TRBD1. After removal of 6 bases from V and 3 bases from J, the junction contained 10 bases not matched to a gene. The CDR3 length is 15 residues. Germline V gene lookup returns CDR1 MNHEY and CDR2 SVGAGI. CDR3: CASRGTGTGEETQYF. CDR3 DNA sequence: TGTGCCAGCAGGGGCACGGGAACAGGGGAAGAGACCCAGTACTTC.